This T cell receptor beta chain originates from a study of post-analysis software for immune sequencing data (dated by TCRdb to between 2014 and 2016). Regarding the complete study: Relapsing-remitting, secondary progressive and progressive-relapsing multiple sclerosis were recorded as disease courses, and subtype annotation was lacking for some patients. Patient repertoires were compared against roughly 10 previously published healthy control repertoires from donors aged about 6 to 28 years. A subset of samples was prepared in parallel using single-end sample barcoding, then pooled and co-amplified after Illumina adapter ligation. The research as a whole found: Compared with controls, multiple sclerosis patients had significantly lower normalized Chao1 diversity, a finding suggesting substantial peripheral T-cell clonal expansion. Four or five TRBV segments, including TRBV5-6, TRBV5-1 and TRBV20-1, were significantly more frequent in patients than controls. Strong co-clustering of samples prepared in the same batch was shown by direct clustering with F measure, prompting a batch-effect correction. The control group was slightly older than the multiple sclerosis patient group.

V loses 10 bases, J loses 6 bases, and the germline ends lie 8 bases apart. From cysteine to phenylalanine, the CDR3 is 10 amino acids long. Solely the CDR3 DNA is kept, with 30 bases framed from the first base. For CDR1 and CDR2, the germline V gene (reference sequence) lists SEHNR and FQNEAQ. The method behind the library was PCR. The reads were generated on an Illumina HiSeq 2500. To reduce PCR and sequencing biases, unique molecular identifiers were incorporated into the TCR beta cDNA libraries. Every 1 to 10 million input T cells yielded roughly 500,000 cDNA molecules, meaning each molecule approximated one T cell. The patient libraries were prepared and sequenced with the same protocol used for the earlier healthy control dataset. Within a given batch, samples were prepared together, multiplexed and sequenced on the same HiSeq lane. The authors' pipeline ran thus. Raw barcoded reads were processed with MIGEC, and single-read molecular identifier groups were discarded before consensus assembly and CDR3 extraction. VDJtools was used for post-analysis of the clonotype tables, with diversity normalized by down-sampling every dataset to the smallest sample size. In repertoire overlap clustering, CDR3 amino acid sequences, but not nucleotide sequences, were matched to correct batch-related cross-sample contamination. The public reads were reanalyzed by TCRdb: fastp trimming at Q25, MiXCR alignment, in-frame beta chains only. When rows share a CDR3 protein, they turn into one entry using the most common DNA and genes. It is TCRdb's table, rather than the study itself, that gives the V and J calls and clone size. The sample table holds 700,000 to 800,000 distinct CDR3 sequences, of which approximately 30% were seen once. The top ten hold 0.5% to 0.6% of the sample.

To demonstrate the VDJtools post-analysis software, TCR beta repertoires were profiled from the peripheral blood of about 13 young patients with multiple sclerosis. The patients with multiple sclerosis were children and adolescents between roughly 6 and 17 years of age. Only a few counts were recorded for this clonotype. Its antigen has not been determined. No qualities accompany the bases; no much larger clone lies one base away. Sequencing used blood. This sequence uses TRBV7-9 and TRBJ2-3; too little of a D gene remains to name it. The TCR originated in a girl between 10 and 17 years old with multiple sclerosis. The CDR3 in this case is CATKQDTQYF. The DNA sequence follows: TGTGCCACCAAACAGGATACGCAGTATTTT.